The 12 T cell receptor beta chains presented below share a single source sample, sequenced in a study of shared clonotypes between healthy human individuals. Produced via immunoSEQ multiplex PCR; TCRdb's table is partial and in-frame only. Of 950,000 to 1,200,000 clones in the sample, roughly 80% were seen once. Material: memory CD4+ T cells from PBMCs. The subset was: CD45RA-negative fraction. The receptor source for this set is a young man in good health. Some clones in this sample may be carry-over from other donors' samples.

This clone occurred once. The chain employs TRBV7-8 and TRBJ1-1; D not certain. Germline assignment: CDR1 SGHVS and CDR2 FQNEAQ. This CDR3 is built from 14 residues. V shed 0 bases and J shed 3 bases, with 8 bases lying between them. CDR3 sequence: CASSLAQPYTEAFF. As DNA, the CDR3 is TGTGCCAGCAGCTTAGCTCAGCCATACACTGAAGCTTTCTTT.

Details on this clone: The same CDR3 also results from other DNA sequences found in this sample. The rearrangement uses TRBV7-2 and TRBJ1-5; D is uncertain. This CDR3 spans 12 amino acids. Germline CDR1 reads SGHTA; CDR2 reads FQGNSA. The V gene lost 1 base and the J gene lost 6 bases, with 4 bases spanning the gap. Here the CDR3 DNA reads TGTGCCAGCAGCTTAGTGGGTCAGCCCCAGCATTTT. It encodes CASSLVGQPQHF.

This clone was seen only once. This CDR3 is CASRYQGAGNQPQHF. The CDR3 nucleotides are TGTGCCAGCAGATATCAGGGGGCAGGCAATCAGCCCCAGCATTTT. The chain links TRBV6-6 to TRBJ1-5, with 8 bases aligning to TRBD1. V shed 6 bases, J shed 2 bases, and the junction held 6 bases outside the gene matches. The CDR3 totals 15 residues. In germline, CDR1 is MNHNY, CDR2 SVGAGI (reference sequence).

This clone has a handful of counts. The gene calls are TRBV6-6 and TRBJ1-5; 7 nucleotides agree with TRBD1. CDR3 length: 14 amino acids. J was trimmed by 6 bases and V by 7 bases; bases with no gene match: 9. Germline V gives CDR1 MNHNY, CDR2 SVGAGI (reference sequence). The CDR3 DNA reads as TGTGCCAGCAATATATGGGCAGGGGGTCAGCCCCAGCATTTT. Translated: CASNIWAGGQPQHF.

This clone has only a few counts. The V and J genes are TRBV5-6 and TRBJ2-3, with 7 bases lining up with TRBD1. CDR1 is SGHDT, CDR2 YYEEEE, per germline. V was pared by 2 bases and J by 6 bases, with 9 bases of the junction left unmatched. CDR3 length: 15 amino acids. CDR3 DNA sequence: TGTGCCAGCAGCTTCCTTATCACAGGGGACGATACGCAGTATTTT. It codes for CASSFLITGDDTQYF.

CDR3 DNA sequence: TGCGCCAGCAGCTTGGAGTGGACAGATGAAAAACTGTTTTTT. As protein: CASSLEWTDEKLFF. The chain uses TRBV5-1 and TRBJ1-4; weak D call: TRBD1 (6 bases). Germline V CDR1 and CDR2: SGHRS, YFSETQ. Trimming left V 0 bases short and J 6 bases short, with 9 bases between. The CDR3 is 14 amino acids.

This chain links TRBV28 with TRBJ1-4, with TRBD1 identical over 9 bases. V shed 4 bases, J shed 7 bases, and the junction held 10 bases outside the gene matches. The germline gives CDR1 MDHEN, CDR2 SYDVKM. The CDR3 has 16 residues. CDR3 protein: CASSSPGTGLGEKLFF. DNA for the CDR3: TGTGCCAGCAGTTCGCCGGGGACAGGGCTAGGTGAAAAACTGTTTTTT.

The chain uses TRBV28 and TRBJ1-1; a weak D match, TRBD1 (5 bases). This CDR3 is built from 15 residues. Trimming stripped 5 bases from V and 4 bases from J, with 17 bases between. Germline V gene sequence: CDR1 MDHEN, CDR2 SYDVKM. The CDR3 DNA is TGTGCCAGCAGTCTCCGGACCGGGGCTCCCACTGAAGCTTTCTTT. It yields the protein CASSLRTGAPTEAFF.

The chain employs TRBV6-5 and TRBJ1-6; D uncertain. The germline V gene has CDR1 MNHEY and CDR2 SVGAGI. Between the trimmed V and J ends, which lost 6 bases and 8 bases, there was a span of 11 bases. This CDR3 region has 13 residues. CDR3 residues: CASSDYTHSPLHF. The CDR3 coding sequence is TGTGCCAGCAGCGACTATACCCATTCACCCCTCCACTTT.

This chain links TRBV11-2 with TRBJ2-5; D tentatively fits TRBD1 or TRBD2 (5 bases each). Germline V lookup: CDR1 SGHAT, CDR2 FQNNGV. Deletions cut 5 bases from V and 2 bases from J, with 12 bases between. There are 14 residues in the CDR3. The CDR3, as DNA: TGTGCCAGCAGCGCAGGGACGTTTCAAGAGACCCAGTACTTC. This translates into CASSAGTFQETQYF.

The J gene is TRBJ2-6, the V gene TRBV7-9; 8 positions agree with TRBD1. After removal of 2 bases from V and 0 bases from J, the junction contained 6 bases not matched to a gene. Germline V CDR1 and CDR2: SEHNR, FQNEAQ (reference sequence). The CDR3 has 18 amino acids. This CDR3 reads CASSLWTGTTSGANVLTF. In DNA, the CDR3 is TGTGCCAGCAGCTTATGGACAGGGACGACCTCTGGGGCCAACGTCCTGACTTTC.

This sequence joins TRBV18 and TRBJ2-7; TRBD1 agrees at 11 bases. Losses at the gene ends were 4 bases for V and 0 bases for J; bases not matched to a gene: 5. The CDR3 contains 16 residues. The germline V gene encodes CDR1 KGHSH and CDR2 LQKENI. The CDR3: CASSQRGTGGSYEQYF. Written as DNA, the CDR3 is TGTGCCAGCTCACAACGGGGGACAGGGGGCTCCTACGAGCAGTACTTC.